The 25 T cell receptor beta chains reported below all come from one sample, sequenced in a study of blood T cell repertoires in COVID-19. Repertoires were generated with immunoSEQ multiplex PCR, while TCRdb's copy carries only in-frame clones and drops some. The repertoire includes a few hundred thousand clones, about 80% of them detected once, and approximately 1.4% sits in the top ten. Sequencing was carried out using PBMCs or T cells enriched from blood (not recorded which). All receptors derive from a middle-aged woman with acute COVID-19.

V and J are TRBV27 and TRBJ1-5, with D maybe TRBD1 (5 bases). V lost 0 bases, J lost 1 base, and 10 bases lay in between. This CDR3 is 16 amino acids long. Germline V gene data show CDR1 as MNHEY and CDR2 as SMNVEV (reference sequence). The CDR3 region has the DNA TGTGCCAGCAGTTTATCGGGGGGATTGAGCAATCAGCCCCAGCATTTT. This codes for CASSLSGGLSNQPQHF.

This chain joins TRBV18 and TRBJ2-3; 12 bases line up with TRBD2. The junction had 6 bases not matched to a gene; V was cut back by 4 bases and J by 1 base. In germline, CDR1 is KGHSH, CDR2 LQKENI. This CDR3 is built from 17 residues. CDR3 in DNA: TGTGCCAGCTCACGATGGACTAGCGGGGAAGGCACAGATACGCAGTATTTT. The encoded protein is CASSRWTSGEGTDTQYF. Based on the CDR3 plus reference TRBV18 and TRBJ2-3, the full variable domain is NAGVMQNPRHLVRRRGQEARLRCSPMKGHSHVYWYRQLPEEGLKFMVYLQKENIIDESGMPKERFSAEFPKEGPSILRIQQVVRGDSAAYFCASSRWTSGEGTDTQYFGPGTRLTVL.

This clone appeared once. The chain links TRBV19 to TRBJ2-1; no definite D call. Per germline, CDR1 LNHDA and CDR2 SQIVND (reference sequence). CDR3 length: 13 amino acids. Trimming left V 5 bases short and J 3 bases short, with 8 bases between. Written as DNA, the CDR3 is TGTGCCAGTAGTTCCGACTTCTACAATGAGCAGTTCTTC. Protein: CASSSDFYNEQFF.

V is TRBV29-1 and J is TRBJ2-1, with D unclear. The V end lost 1 base, the J end lost 2 bases, and 6 bases lay between the germline ends. Germline V gene sequence: CDR1 SQVTM, CDR2 ANQGSEA. The CDR3 runs 13 residues. For the CDR3, the DNA is TGCAGCGTTGAAGTACGAGCCTACAATGAGCAGTTCTTC. The encoded protein is CSVEVRAYNEQFF.

The gene calls are TRBV4-3 and TRBJ1-3; TRBD1 matches at 11 bases. The CDR3 covers 16 residues. Germline V gene sequence: CDR1 LGHNA, CDR2 YSLEER. V gave up 1 base and J gave up 8 bases; unmatched junction bases: 7. The CDR3 nucleotides read TGCGCCAGCAGCCAAGTCGTTGGGACAGGGGGTGACACCATATATTTT. Its protein product is CASSQVVGTGGDTIYF.

V gene TRBV7-9 combines with J gene TRBJ1-2, with D possibly being TRBD1 (6 bases). In germline, CDR1 is SEHNR, CDR2 FQNEAQ (reference sequence). The CDR3 contains 14 residues. The germline V and J ends were trimmed by 6 bases and 1 base, with 12 bases remaining between them. CDR3 sequence reads: CASSPGQHNYGYTF. The DNA of the CDR3 is TGTGCCAGCAGTCCCGGACAGCATAACTATGGCTACACCTTC. The whole variable domain, filled in from reference TRBV7-9 and TRBJ1-2, reads DTGVSQNPRHKITKRGQNVTFRCDPISEHNRLYWYRQTLGQGPEFLTYFQNEAQLEKSRLLSDRFSAERPKGSFSTLEIQRTEQGDSAMYLCASSPGQHNYGYTFGSGTRLTVV.

CDR3 nucleotide sequence: TGTGCCAGCAGTTACTCGGAGGCTGAAGCTTTCTTT. The encoded protein is CASSYSEAEAFF. The chain employs TRBV6-6 and TRBJ1-1; no definite D call. Germline CDR1 is MNHNY and CDR2 is SVGAGI (reference sequence). The CDR3 runs 12 residues. V lost 0 bases to trimming and J lost 6 bases, with 5 bases between them.

This chain links TRBV4-2 with TRBJ2-2; D not resolved. There are 14 residues in the CDR3. The germline V gene has CDR1 LGHNA and CDR2 YNFKEQ. Between the trimmed V and J ends, which lost 4 bases and 6 bases, there was a span of 12 bases. The CDR3 DNA sequence: TGTGCCAGCAGCCTGGCACGCGGCCCCGGGGAGCTGTTTTTT. Its translation: CASSLARGPGELFF.

CDR3 coding DNA: TGTGCCAGCAGCCTACAGGGACCCTATAATTCACCCCTCCACTTT. Protein: CASSLQGPYNSPLHF. The chain recombines TRBV6-2 or TRBV6-3 with TRBJ1-6; D is perhaps TRBD1 (6 bases). V lost 6 bases and J lost 2, with 11 bases in between. Germline assignment: CDR1 MNHEY and CDR2 SVGEGT. The CDR3 has 15 amino acids.

In its sample, this clone was seen a few times. The chain links TRBV19 to TRBJ1-1, with D perhaps matching TRBD1 (6 bases). The CDR3 loop spans 17 amino acids. V dropped 8 bases and J dropped 0 bases, with 22 bases sitting between them. Per the germline V gene, CDR1 is LNHDA and CDR2 is SQIVND (reference sequence). CDR3 amino acids: CASGQGFATGLNTEAFF. CDR3 DNA: TGTGCCAGTGGTCAAGGTTTCGCAACAGGGCTGAACACTGAAGCTTTCTTT.

This clone was counted only a few times. The CDR3 here is CASSQDADLYGYTF. The CDR3 nucleotides read TGTGCCAGCAGCCAAGATGCGGATCTTTATGGCTACACCTTC. The V gene is TRBV4-2, the J gene TRBJ1-2; D not certain. V was pared by 0 bases and J by 5 bases, with 10 bases between. Germline V lookup: CDR1 LGHNA, CDR2 YNFKEQ. The CDR3 length is 14 residues.

The V call is TRBV9, the J call TRBJ2-3, with 12 bases fitting TRBD2. CDR1 and CDR2 from the germline V gene are SGDLS and YYNGEE. The CDR3 is made up of 14 amino acids. Unmatched junction bases numbered 1, after V lost 6 bases and J lost 2 bases. DNA for the CDR3: TGTGCCAGCACTAGCGGGAGGGCCACAGATACGCAGTATTTT. Translated: CASTSGRATDTQYF.

This chain links TRBV4-2 with TRBJ1-2, with D tentatively TRBD1 (6 bases). V was clipped by 0 bases and J by 4 bases, with 15 bases between them. CDR1 LGHNA and CDR2 YNFKEQ come from the germline V gene. This CDR3 spans 16 amino acids. CDR3 region: CASSQEAGVSAYGYTF. In DNA, the CDR3 is TGTGCCAGCAGCCAAGAAGCAGGGGTGTCGGCCTATGGCTACACCTTC.

The chain uses TRBV28 and TRBJ2-1; possibly TRBD1 for D (5 bases). This CDR3 region has 16 residues. Germline CDR1 MDHEN, CDR2 SYDVKM. With 6 bases removed from V and 0 bases from J, the gap between germline ends came to 15 bases. CDR3 sequence reads: CASSSDREFSYNEQFF. The DNA for the CDR3 is TGTGCCAGCAGCTCTGACAGAGAGTTCTCCTACAATGAGCAGTTCTTC. Using reference TRBV28 and TRBJ2-1 for the parts outside the CDR3, the full variable domain is DVKVTQSSRYLVKRTGEKVFLECVQDMDHENMFWYRQDPGLGLRLIYFSYDVKMKEKGDIPEGYSVSREKKERFSLILESASTNQTSMYLCASSSDREFSYNEQFFGPGTRLTVL.

CDR3 nucleotide sequence: TGTGCCAGCAGCCCTGCGGGAAATTCAGACACCATATATTTT. Its translation is CASSPAGNSDTIYF. This rearrangement joins TRBV28 to TRBJ1-3; no definite D call. V was clipped by 6 bases and J by 8 bases, with 17 bases between them. This CDR3 has 14 amino acids. Germline V gene data show CDR1 as MDHEN and CDR2 as SYDVKM.

To note about this clone: The same CDR3 arises from other DNA sequences in this sample as well. The rearrangement links TRBV6-5 to TRBJ1-5, with a tentative D call TRBD1 (5 bases). Trimming left V 2 bases short and J 4 bases short, with 9 bases between. This CDR3 spans 14 amino acids. The germline V gene has CDR1 MNHEY and CDR2 SVGAGI. CDR3 sequence reads: CASSYRGGNQPQHF. The CDR3 nucleotides read TGTGCCAGCAGTTACAGGGGAGGTAATCAGCCCCAGCATTTT.

This clone was observed a few times. J is TRBJ1-1 and V is TRBV28; D gene ambiguous. The germline V gene encodes CDR1 MDHEN and CDR2 SYDVKM. The CDR3 contains 13 residues. Trimming cost V 6 bases and J 7 bases, with 15 bases left between them. The chain's CDR3 is CASRGQAPFEAFF. The CDR3 region has the DNA TGTGCCAGCAGGGGCCAGGCCCCATTTGAAGCTTTCTTT. The whole variable domain, remainder taken from reference TRBV28 and TRBJ1-1, is DVKVTQSSRYLVKRTGEKVFLECVQDMDHENMFWYRQDPGLGLRLIYFSYDVKMKEKGDIPEGYSVSREKKERFSLILESASTNQTSMYLCASRGQAPFEAFFGQGTRLTVV.

The sample holds one count of this clone. The rearrangement uses TRBV28 and TRBJ1-5; 7 bases fit TRBD1. With 3 bases clipped from V and 1 base from J, the junction kept 3 bases outside the gene matches. This CDR3 is built from 15 residues. Germline V lookup: CDR1 MDHEN, CDR2 SYDVKM. The DNA for the CDR3 is TGTGCCAGCAGTTTCCGACAGGGAAGCAATCAGCCCCAGCATTTT. Protein product: CASSFRQGSNQPQHF.

V usage is TRBV30 and J usage is TRBJ1-1, with 7 bases that match TRBD1. The CDR3 extends over 13 amino acids. V shed 5 bases and J 3 bases; nucleotides not matched to a gene: 6. Germline V gene lookup returns CDR1 GTSNPN and CDR2 SVGIG (reference sequence). CDR3 residues: CAWEQGYHTEAFF. The DNA for the CDR3 is TGTGCCTGGGAACAGGGGTATCACACTGAAGCTTTCTTT.

The chain is built from TRBV19 and TRBJ1-4; a possible D gene is TRBD1 (5 bases). Deletions cut 5 bases from V and 5 bases from J, with 18 bases between. The CDR3 is made up of 16 amino acids. Germline CDR1 is LNHDA and CDR2 is SQIVND (reference sequence). DNA for the CDR3: TGTGCCAGTAGTTCCCGACAGACAACCAAAAATGAAAAACTGTTTTTT. Protein sequence: CASSSRQTTKNEKLFF.

The rearrangement links TRBV5-5 to TRBJ1-1; 7 nucleotides align to TRBD1. V lost 7 bases and J lost 3; bases outside the gene matches: 3. This CDR3 is 12 amino acids long. From germline, CDR1 is SGHKS and CDR2 YYEKEE (reference sequence). The CDR3 nucleotides read TGTGCCAGCCAACAGGGGCACACTGAAGCTTTCTTT. Its translation: CASQQGHTEAFF.

In its sample, this clone was seen a few times. J is TRBJ2-2 and V is TRBV6-4; 13 bases agree with TRBD2. Germline V gene lookup returns CDR1 MRHNA and CDR2 SNTAGT. The CDR3 extends over 17 amino acids. J lost 1 base, V lost 5 bases, and 4 bases had no gene match. CDR3 nucleotide sequence: TGTGCCAGCAGTCGACTAGCGGGAGGCGGGAACACCGGGGAGCTGTTTTTT. Translating it yields CASSRLAGGGNTGELFF.

The V and J genes are TRBV4-2 and TRBJ1-4; 8 bases line up with TRBD1. The V gene end was trimmed by 4 bases and the J gene end by 0 bases; junction bases not matched to a gene: 1. Germline CDR1 reads LGHNA; CDR2 reads YNFKEQ. The length of the CDR3 is 15 residues. CDR3 sequence: CASSRQGTTNEKLFF. CDR3 DNA: TGTGCCAGCAGCCGACAGGGGACAACTAATGAAAAACTGTTTTTT.

DNA of the CDR3: TGCGCCAGCAGCTTGGCCGGGACAGGGGGCCATGAGCAGTACTTC. This gives the protein CASSLAGTGGHEQYF. V is TRBV5-1 and J is TRBJ2-7; 12 positions agree with TRBD1. Germline CDR1 SGHRS, CDR2 YFSETQ. Trimming took 0 bases from V and 7 from J; bases not matched to a gene: 5. The CDR3 has 15 amino acids.

This clone occurred once. The V gene is TRBV7-2, the J gene TRBJ2-1; TRBD2 aligns across 11 bases. The CDR3 sequence is 15 residues long. V was clipped by 4 bases and J by 10 bases; unmatched bases: 9. Per germline, CDR1 SGHTA and CDR2 FQGNSA. CDR3 residues: CASSSLAGGPGEQFF. In DNA form, the CDR3 reads TGTGCCAGCAGCTCATTAGCGGGGGGGCCGGGCGAGCAGTTCTTC.